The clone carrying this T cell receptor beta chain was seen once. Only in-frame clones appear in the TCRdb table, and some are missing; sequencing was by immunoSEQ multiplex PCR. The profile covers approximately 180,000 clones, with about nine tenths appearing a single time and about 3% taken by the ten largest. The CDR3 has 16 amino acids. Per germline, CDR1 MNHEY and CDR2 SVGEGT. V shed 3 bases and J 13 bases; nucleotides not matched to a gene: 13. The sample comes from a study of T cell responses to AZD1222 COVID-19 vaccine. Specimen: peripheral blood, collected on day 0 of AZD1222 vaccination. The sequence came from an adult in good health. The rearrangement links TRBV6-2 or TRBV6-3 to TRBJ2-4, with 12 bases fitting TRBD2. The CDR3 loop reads CASSYPPSGGANRQYF. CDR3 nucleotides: TGTGCCAGCAGTTATCCGCCTAGCGGGGGGGCCAACCGACAGTACTTC.